The sequence of this TCR beta chain was determined in a study of T cells in Graves' hyperthyroidism and ophthalmopathy. The study, taken as a whole, reports: Most clonotypes expanded in thyroid above 0.001 were likewise present in blood. Model predictions of ophthalmopathy came a median 6.5 months before onset.

V lost 0 bases, J lost 5 bases, and 7 bases lay in between. This CDR3 comprises 14 residues. In germline, CDR1 is MNHEY, CDR2 SVGEGT. On this clonotype: Its antigen is unidentified.

Amplification of TCR beta CDR3 regions was performed using RNA transcripts as template. Researchers ran a first-round RT-PCR on the TCR CDR3 using the HTBI primer set. From the multiplex PCR reads, TCRdb called clonotypes with MiXCR, one entry per CDR3 protein. Among about 640,000 distinct CDR3 sequences, around 20% were seen once, and the ten largest hold 30% to 40%. The genes are TRBV6-2 or TRBV6-3 and TRBJ2-2, with D perhaps given as TRBD1 or TRBD2 (5 bases each). The sequence derives from a man between 25 and 39 years old with Graves' ophthalmopathy. Sequenced: blood. DNA for the CDR3: TGTGCCAGCAGTTACTCAGAGGGGACCGGGGAGCTGTTTTTT. It is translated as CASSYSEGTGELFF.